The source of this T cell receptor (beta chain) is a study of T cells in Graves' hyperthyroidism and ophthalmopathy. The study, taken as a whole, reports: Expanded thyroid clonotypes (above 0.001) were mostly also found in blood. Ophthalmopathy stood apart from stable hyperthyroidism in a 13 V-J model. Ophthalmopathy prediction by the model preceded onset by a median roughly 6 months.

Every diagnosis used clinical symptoms, serum thyroxine and TRAb, thyroid ultrasound and orbital computed tomography. This clonotype was observed many times. What it binds is not known. Amplification targeted TCR beta CDR3 regions from RNA transcripts. The TCR CDR3 was amplified in a first-round RT-PCR using the HTBI primer set. TCRdb re-called the multiplex PCR reads with MiXCR, one entry per CDR3 protein. The profile covers about 380,000 distinct CDR3 sequences, with roughly 20% appearing a single time and around 40% taken by the ten largest. The sample comprised blood. The clonotype was recovered from a man younger than 30 with Graves' ophthalmopathy.

The CDR3 here is CASSPAGALSGANVLTF. The CDR3 DNA is TGTGCCAGCAGCCCAGCGGGGGCGCTCTCTGGGGCCAACGTCCTGACTTTC. J is TRBJ2-6 and V is TRBV3-1; TRBD2 matches at 8 bases. With 4 bases clipped from V and 0 bases from J, the junction kept 5 bases outside the gene matches. Per the germline V gene, CDR1 is LGHDT and CDR2 is YNNKEL (reference sequence). This CDR3 has 17 amino acids. Combining the CDR3 with reference TRBV3-1 and TRBJ2-6 gives the whole variable domain DTAVSQTPKYLVTQMGNDKSIKCEQNLGHDTMYWYKQDSKKFLKIMFSYNNKELIINETVPNRFSPKSPDKAHLNLHINSLELGDSAVYFCASSPAGALSGANVLTFGAGSRLTVL.